This T cell receptor (beta chain) was obtained from a study of blood T cell repertoires in COVID-19. Study in general: Acute-phase and convalescent COVID-19 samples originated in the United States, Italy and Spain. PBMCs, B-cell-depleted T cells, or T cells provided the cDNA or gDNA that made up the material.

In the study's own analysis: The authors estimated nucleated cell counts from reference gene primer amplification. TCRdb's table, derived via immunoSEQ multiplex PCR, lists solely in-frame clones and lacks some. V and J calls and clone size are given by that table; D and trimming were obtained from the DNA. The sample contains roughly 70,000 clones, 91% of which appear only once. With V trimmed by 5 bases and J by 5 bases, 6 bases remained unmatched. The CDR3 has 15 amino acids. The germline V gene has CDR1 SEHNR and CDR2 FQNEAQ (reference sequence). The sequence was obtained from an older woman with active COVID-19. Sequenced material: peripheral blood. The chain joins TRBV7-9 to TRBJ2-1; the match to TRBD1 covers 10 bases. This CDR3 reads CASSQTGQGNNEQFF. DNA of the CDR3: TGTGCCAGCAGCCAAACGGGACAGGGGAACAATGAGCAGTTCTTC. Full variable domain (outside the CDR3, taken from reference TRBV7-9 and TRBJ2-1): DTGVSQNPRHKITKRGQNVTFRCDPISEHNRLYWYRQTLGQGPEFLTYFQNEAQLEKSRLLSDRFSAERPKGSFSTLEIQRTEQGDSAMYLCASSQTGQGNNEQFFGPGTRLTVL.